The 32 T cell receptor beta chains below were found in one sample sequenced in a study of OX40 agonist ivuxolimab in advanced cancers. Method: immunoSEQ multiplex PCR; TCRdb's copy keeps in-frame clones and lacks some. The data contain some 96,000 clones, around 93% of them singletons. The sample was CD4+ or CD8+ T cells sorted from blood, taken in a trial of the OX40 agonist ivuxolimab. These TCRs come from an adult with an advanced solid tumor such as melanoma, head and neck, liver or kidney cancer.

This chain links TRBV7-3 with TRBJ1-1; no reliable D call. This CDR3 contains 13 residues. The ends were cut back, 1 base at V and 1 base at J, with 4 bases in the middle. The germline V gene encodes CDR1 SGHTA and CDR2 FQGTGA. This CDR3 reads CASSLSQNTEAFF. The CDR3 nucleotides read TGTGCCAGCAGCTTAAGTCAGAACACTGAAGCTTTCTTT. The variable domain in full, with the rest retrieved from reference TRBV7-3 and TRBJ1-1, is GAGVSQTPSNKVTEKGKYVELRCDPISGHTALYWYRQSLGQGPEFLIYFQGTGAADDSGLPNDRFFAVRPEGSVSTLKIQRTERGDSAVYLCASSLSQNTEAFFGQGTRLTVV.

V gene TRBV5-6 combines with J gene TRBJ1-5; unclear D gene. Per the germline V gene, CDR1 is SGHDT and CDR2 is YYEEEE. CDR3 size: 16 residues. The ends were cut back, 1 base at V and 0 bases at J, with 11 bases in the middle. The CDR3 nucleotides are TGTGCCAGCAGCTTGCTTGGCGATCTTAGCAATCAGCCCCAGCATTTT. Its translation is CASSLLGDLSNQPQHF.

V usage is TRBV9 and J usage is TRBJ2-5; 14 bases fit TRBD2. CDR1 and CDR2 (germline): SGDLS, YYNGEE. Unmatched junction bases numbered 7, after V lost 4 bases and J lost 8 bases. This CDR3 has 15 amino acids. The CDR3 DNA reads TGTGCCAGCAGCCAAGGACTAGCGGGAGGTGATACCCAGTACTTC. Amino acid sequence: CASSQGLAGGDTQYF.

The chain carries TRBV18 and TRBJ2-1, with D perhaps matching TRBD2 (6 bases). Trimming removed 6 bases from V and 6 bases from J, with 12 bases in between. CDR3 length: 13 amino acids. The germline V gene encodes CDR1 KGHSH and CDR2 LQKENI. Here the CDR3 DNA reads TGTGCCAGCTCTCCAACTAGCCGCAATGAGCAGTTCTTC. Its translation is CASSPTSRNEQFF.

The chain employs TRBV5-8 and TRBJ1-5; D unresolved. CDR3 length: 13 residues. V was pared by 3 bases and J by 8 bases, with 12 bases between. Looked up from germline, CDR1 is SGHTS and CDR2 is YDEGEE. The DNA for the CDR3 is TGTGCCAGCAGCTACATCACCCAAGAGCCCCAGCATTTT. This codes for CASSYITQEPQHF.

The chain joins TRBV4-3 to TRBJ2-7; 10 nucleotides align to TRBD1. Germline V CDR1 and CDR2: LGHNA, YSLEER. J gave up 4 bases and V 3 bases, and 9 bases lay outside the gene matches. The CDR3 sequence is 16 residues long. The CDR3 sequence is CASSQESGQGRYEQYF. CDR3 in DNA: TGCGCCAGCAGCCAGGAATCGGGACAGGGGAGGTACGAGCAGTACTTC.

This chain joins TRBV5-6 and TRBJ2-1, with D unresolved. Germline V lookup: CDR1 SGHDT, CDR2 YYEEEE. The V end was cut by 2 bases, the J end by 11 bases, with 14 bases between. The CDR3 spans 13 residues. The chain's CDR3 is CASSFGPTDQQFF. The CDR3, as DNA: TGTGCCAGCAGCTTTGGTCCCACAGACCAGCAGTTCTTC.

This clone was picked up one time. This sequence joins TRBV9 and TRBJ2-2, with a weak D call TRBD1 (5 bases). The CDR3 covers 13 residues. V was clipped by 5 bases and J by 5 bases, with 10 bases between them. From germline, CDR1 is SGDLS and CDR2 YYNGEE. The CDR3 DNA is TGTGCCAGCAGGGGATCAGGGACCGGGGAGCTGTTTTTT. This encodes CASRGSGTGELFF.

The rearrangement uses TRBV5-4 and TRBJ2-1; a possible D gene is TRBD1 (6 bases). CDR1 SGHNT and CDR2 YYREEE come from the germline V gene (reference sequence). The CDR3 has 12 residues. V gave up 1 base and J gave up 15 bases, with 14 bases separating them. The CDR3 protein is CASSLNPGVRFF. The CDR3 DNA sequence: TGTGCCAGCAGCTTGAATCCAGGGGTGAGGTTCTTC.

This clone occurred once. The chain recombines TRBV10-3 with TRBJ1-5; 7 nucleotides line up with TRBD1. CDR1 is ENHRY and CDR2 is SYGVKD in the germline V gene. Trimming removed 0 bases from V and 2 bases from J; junction bases left unmatched: 4. The CDR3 extends over 16 amino acids. This CDR3 is CAISESDTGGNQPQHF. DNA of the CDR3: TGTGCCATCAGTGAGTCGGATACAGGGGGCAATCAGCCCCAGCATTTT.

The rearrangement joins TRBV2 to TRBJ2-5; 8 nucleotides match TRBD2. V was pared by 4 bases and J by 14 bases, with 9 bases of the junction left unmatched. This CDR3 region has 12 residues. CDR1 and CDR2 from the germline V gene are SNHLY and FYNNEI. CDR3 sequence (DNA): TGTGCCAGCAGTGGCTCCGGGACTAGTTCTTACTTC. Protein sequence: CASSGSGTSSYF.

This clone was found once. The chain has TRBV28 and TRBJ1-4; D gene unclear. Germline loops: CDR1 MDHEN, CDR2 SYDVKM. This CDR3 has 12 residues. Trimming shortened V by 4 bases and J by 6 bases, and 6 bases separated the two germline ends. CDR3 loop: CASSSSYEKLFF. DNA of the CDR3: TGTGCCAGCAGTTCGTCTTATGAAAAACTGTTTTTT.

The rearrangement links TRBV2 to TRBJ1-2; maybe TRBD1 (5 bases). Trimming took 4 bases from V and 4 from J, leaving 13 bases between them. Germline values: CDR1 SNHLY, CDR2 FYNNEI. This CDR3 is built from 14 residues. CDR3 region: CASSAQGEVYGYTF. Here the CDR3 DNA reads TGTGCCAGCAGTGCTCAGGGCGAGGTCTATGGCTACACCTTC.

The rearrangement joins TRBV5-1 to TRBJ2-1, with 9 bases aligning to TRBD2. Unmatched junction bases numbered 10, after V lost 4 bases and J lost 2 bases. The CDR3 is made up of 17 amino acids. Germline loops: CDR1 SGHRS, CDR2 YFSETQ. The CDR3 nucleotides are TGCGCCAGCAGCCCCCGTAGCGGGAGTAGGACCTACAATGAGCAGTTCTTC. It translates to CASSPRSGSRTYNEQFF.

The V gene is TRBV7-9, the J gene TRBJ2-3; D is unresolved. The CDR3 has 12 amino acids. V lost 2 bases, J lost 5 bases, and 5 bases lay in between. From germline, CDR1 is SEHNR and CDR2 FQNEAQ (reference sequence). This CDR3 is CASSLKGDTQYF. The CDR3 DNA is TGTGCCAGCAGCTTAAAAGGAGATACGCAGTATTTT. Complete variable domain (other parts from reference TRBV7-9 and TRBJ2-3): DTGVSQNPRHKITKRGQNVTFRCDPISEHNRLYWYRQTLGQGPEFLTYFQNEAQLEKSRLLSDRFSAERPKGSFSTLEIQRTEQGDSAMYLCASSLKGDTQYFGPGTRLTVL.

V and J are TRBV4-2 and TRBJ2-5; 10 nucleotides match TRBD2. This CDR3 spans 20 amino acids. J gave up 2 bases and V 1 base, and 16 bases lay outside the gene matches. Germline CDR1 LGHNA, CDR2 YNFKEQ. The CDR3 DNA sequence: TGTGCCAGCAGCCAAGGACTTCGTTTAGGAGCGGGAGGGGATCAAGAGACCCAGTACTTC. Amino acids: CASSQGLRLGAGGDQETQYF.

The CDR3 here is CASSQAGNQPQHF. CDR3 sequence (DNA): TGTGCCAGCAGCCAGGCAGGGAATCAGCCCCAGCATTTT. V is TRBV4-2 and J is TRBJ1-5, with TRBD1 as a possible D gene (5 bases). Germline V lookup: CDR1 LGHNA, CDR2 YNFKEQ. The CDR3 is 13 amino acids. Between the trimmed V and J ends, which lost 3 bases and 4 bases, there was a span of 7 bases.

The chain carries TRBV30 and TRBJ2-7; no reliable D call. Germline CDR1 reads GTSNPN; CDR2 reads SVGIG (reference sequence). Trimming pared 2 bases from V and 4 bases from J, leaving 9 bases between. This CDR3 is built from 12 residues. CDR3 nucleotides: TGTGCCTGGAGTCCGCCCGGTTACGAGCAGTACTTC. Amino acid sequence: CAWSPPGYEQYF.

The J gene is TRBJ2-1, the V gene TRBV7-9; D might be TRBD2 (6 bases). There are 12 residues in the CDR3. V was cut by 4 bases and J by 8 bases, with 9 bases left in between. CDR1 is SEHNR, CDR2 FQNEAQ, per germline (reference sequence). The CDR3 DNA follows: TGTGCCAGCAGCTACGGGGAGGATGAGCAGTTCTTC. Translated: CASSYGEDEQFF.

The chain carries TRBV10-3 and TRBJ2-1; 7 nucleotides agree with TRBD1. J lost 3 bases, V lost 11 bases, and 7 bases had no gene match. From germline, CDR1 is ENHRY and CDR2 SYGVKD. The CDR3 contains 13 residues. The CDR3 coding sequence is TGTGCCCCCAGCCAGGGGGACTACAATGAGCAGTTCTTC. This gives the protein CAPSQGDYNEQFF.

This chain links TRBV7-3 with TRBJ2-2; weak D call: TRBD2 (5 bases). This CDR3 is built from 14 residues. Trimming cost V 5 bases and J 4 bases, with 11 bases left between them. Germline V gene lookup returns CDR1 SGHTA and CDR2 FQGTGA. The CDR3 spells CASSQGGVTGELFF. The CDR3 nucleotides are TGTGCCAGCAGCCAAGGAGGAGTCACCGGGGAGCTGTTTTTT.

This chain links TRBV6-5 with TRBJ2-7; 11 positions agree with TRBD1. CDR1 MNHEY and CDR2 SVGAGI come from the germline V gene. CDR3 length: 14 residues. J was trimmed by 2 bases and V by 6 bases; bases with no gene match: 3. The CDR3 spells CASSRDRGAYEQYF. Here the CDR3 DNA reads TGTGCCAGCAGCAGGGACAGGGGGGCCTACGAGCAGTACTTC.

This clone was seen just once. V usage is TRBV28 and J usage is TRBJ2-4; 7 nucleotides agree with TRBD1. The CDR3 sequence is 16 residues long. Germline CDR1 reads MDHEN; CDR2 reads SYDVKM. V lost 5 bases, J lost 0 bases, and 7 bases stayed unmatched. CDR3 sequence (DNA): TGTGCCAGCAGTCCAAGGGACAGACTAGCCAAAAACATTCAGTACTTC. Amino acid sequence: CASSPRDRLAKNIQYF.

The chain employs TRBV5-5 and TRBJ1-5, with D unclear. The CDR3 loop spans 16 amino acids. CDR1 is SGHKS and CDR2 is YYEKEE in the germline V gene (reference sequence). V was clipped by 1 base and J by 3 bases, with 14 bases between them. In nucleotides, the CDR3 is TGTGCCAGCAGCTTGACAGCGGGTGGATTCAATCAGCCCCAGCATTTT. This sequence encodes CASSLTAGGFNQPQHF.

The V gene is TRBV7-9, the J gene TRBJ2-1; the match to TRBD2 covers 12 bases. V lost 8 bases, J lost 7 bases, and 6 bases stayed unmatched. The CDR3 loop spans 14 amino acids. Germline-derived CDR1 and CDR2 are SEHNR and FQNEAQ (reference sequence). The CDR3 spells CASQTSGSQNEQFF. The CDR3 coding sequence is TGTGCCAGCCAGACTAGCGGGAGTCAGAATGAGCAGTTCTTC.

This rearrangement joins TRBV28 to TRBJ1-4; no firm D call. Germline V gene data show CDR1 as MDHEN and CDR2 as SYDVKM. V was pared by 2 bases and J by 4 bases, with 8 bases between. The CDR3 has 14 amino acids. The chain's CDR3 is CASSLAGFNEKLFF. The CDR3 region has the DNA TGTGCCAGCAGTTTAGCAGGCTTTAATGAAAAACTGTTTTTT.

This clone occurred once. The rearrangement uses TRBV9 and TRBJ1-2; D gene ambiguous. The ends were cut back, 4 bases at V and 3 bases at J, with 19 bases in the middle. Germline V lookup: CDR1 SGDLS, CDR2 YYNGEE. This CDR3 region has 16 residues. This chain's CDR3 is CASSPTPSGHDYGYTF. In nucleotides, the CDR3 is TGTGCCAGCAGCCCCACCCCCAGCGGCCACGACTATGGCTACACCTTC.

This clone was detected once. The rearrangement links TRBV18 to TRBJ2-3; TRBD1 might be the D (6 bases). V dropped 2 bases and J dropped 0 bases, with 9 bases sitting between them. This CDR3 region has 15 residues. CDR1 and CDR2 (germline): KGHSH, LQKENI. In nucleotides, the CDR3 is TGTGCCAGCTCACCATGGGGGCCCAGCACAGATACGCAGTATTTT. This translates into CASSPWGPSTDTQYF.

This chain uses TRBV10-3 with TRBJ1-5, with 11 bases fitting TRBD1. V lost 2 bases, J lost 7 bases, and 1 base stayed unmatched. Looked up from germline, CDR1 is ENHRY and CDR2 is SYGVKD. This CDR3 has 14 residues. CDR3 nucleotides: TGTGCCATCAGTGAGCGGACAGGGGGCCAGCCCCAGCATTTT. Translation gives CAISERTGGQPQHF.

The chain couples TRBV2 to TRBJ2-5; 8 bases fit TRBD1. The tail of the sequence fits TRBJ2-7 better, so the J call may be wrong. Germline assignment: CDR1 SNHLY and CDR2 FYNNEI. The CDR3 loop spans 14 amino acids. The CDR3 sequence: CASRQTGASYEQYF. CDR3 nucleotides: TGTGCCAGCCGCCAGACAGGGGCGAGTTACGAGCAGTACTTC.

This chain links TRBV7-3 with TRBJ2-5; 9 bases are a match to TRBD2. Germline CDR1 reads SGHTA; CDR2 reads FQGTGA. With V trimmed by 6 bases and J by 3 bases, 5 bases remained unmatched. This CDR3 is 14 amino acids long. The CDR3 DNA sequence: TGTGCCAGCAGTCCCGGGACTAGCAAAGAGACCCAGTACTTC. This codes for CASSPGTSKETQYF. Filled out from reference TRBV7-3 and TRBJ2-5, the complete variable domain reads GAGVSQTPSNKVTEKGKYVELRCDPISGHTALYWYRQSLGQGPEFLIYFQGTGAADDSGLPNDRFFAVRPEGSVSTLKIQRTERGDSAVYLCASSPGTSKETQYFGPGTRLLVL.

V is TRBV7-8 and J is TRBJ2-7; 7 bases map to TRBD1. V dropped 4 bases and J dropped 5; count of bases not matched to a gene: 14. Germline V gives CDR1 SGHVS, CDR2 FQNEAQ. CDR3 size: 16 residues. As DNA, the CDR3 is TGTGCCAGCAGCTCAAGACAGGGAAGGAACTATGACGAGCAGTACTTC. Translation: CASSSRQGRNYDEQYF.